The T cell receptor (beta chain) under discussion was sequenced for a study of T-cell memory formation after mild COVID-19. On the study more broadly: Largely, TCR clusters stayed within a single donor.

There are 13 residues in the CDR3. Per the germline V gene, CDR1 is LNHNV and CDR2 is YYDKDF (reference sequence). V lost 4 bases, J lost 9 bases, and 13 bases lay in between. With constant-segment primers, 5'RACE yielded cDNA libraries of TCR alpha and TCR beta that carried sample barcodes and UMIs. In TCRdb, the 5' RACE reads were re-called with MiXCR into one record per CDR3 protein. The sample records hundreds of thousands of distinct CDR3 sequences, about 20% being singletons. Study-wide results and limits: Later expanders leaned toward CD4+, whereas clones contracting from day 15 to 85 were balanced CD4/CD8. Within pre-infection memory, some responding clones were found, suggesting cross-reactive memory joined.

This clonotype was found a few times. The antigen remains unidentified. The sequence was obtained from an adult woman who had mild COVID-19 (a few samples of this study predate the infection). Cell type and time point are not known. The chain carries TRBV15 and TRBJ2-1; no clear D gene. The sample consisted of PBMCs or a T cell subset sorted from them (not recorded which). CDR3 sequence reads: CATSTFAPLEQFF. As DNA, the CDR3 is TGTGCCACCAGCACCTTCGCTCCTCTTGAGCAGTTCTTC.